What follows are 32 T cell receptor beta chains derived from one specimen sequenced in a study of T-cell memory formation after mild COVID-19 (dated by TCRdb to 2020 to 2022). Library preparation used 5' RACE. The sequencing machine was an Illumina NovaSeq 6000. In TCRdb, the public reads were trimmed at Q25 with fastp and aligned with MiXCR, with productive beta chains retained. Duplicate CDR3 protein sequences are folded into a single record with the most common DNA and genes. Present in this sample are approximately 250,000 distinct CDR3 sequences, 15% to 20% of which were seen just once. The ten most abundant clones make up approximately 23% of the sample. The source material was PBMCs or a T cell subset sorted from them (not recorded which). The source of these receptors is a man younger than 35 who had mild COVID-19 (a few samples of this study predate the infection). The sample titles of this study are shuffled in the database, so cell type and time point are left out; the donor was told from shared clones.

This clonotype appeared a few times. CDR3 region: CAISEDEGGELFF. As DNA, the CDR3 is TGTGCCATCAGTGAGGATGAGGGAGGGGAGCTGTTTTTT. The chain combines TRBV10-3 with TRBJ2-2; D perhaps matches TRBD2 (5 bases). V lost 2 bases and J lost 8, with 9 bases in between. The CDR3 sequence is 13 residues long. Germline lookup yields CDR1 ENHRY and CDR2 SYGVKD.

The CDR3 protein is CSVSRQVWSTEAFF. DNA of the CDR3: TGCAGCGTAAGCAGACAGGTGTGGAGCACTGAAGCTTTCTTT. The chain has TRBV29-1 and TRBJ1-1, with D possibly matching TRBD1 (6 bases). Trimming took off 6 bases at V and 4 bases at J, with 18 bases between the two ends. Looked up from germline, CDR1 is SQVTM and CDR2 is ANQGSEA. This CDR3 region has 14 residues.

This clonotype has just a few counts. Here the CDR3 DNA reads TGTGCCAGCAGGAGAAGCGGGCGGGGGGGCTACGGGACCCAGTACTTC. This gives the protein CASRRSGRGGYGTQYF. The chain combines TRBV7-2 with TRBJ2-5; TRBD2 matches 9 bases. The CDR3 has 16 residues. Germline CDR1 and CDR2: SGHTA and FQGNSA. V lost 6 bases to trimming and J lost 7 bases; unmatched junction nucleotides: 15.

In DNA, the CDR3 is TGTGCCAGCAGTGACACCGACCGGATCGCGCAGTATTTT. Amino acid sequence: CASSDTDRIAQYF. The chain has TRBV25-1 and TRBJ2-3; unclear D gene. Trimming removed 3 bases from V and 10 bases from J, with 14 bases in between. The CDR3 length is 13 residues. Germline CDR1 is MGHDK and CDR2 is SYGVNS.

The V and J genes are TRBV19 and TRBJ2-2; 10 bases fit TRBD1. V was pared by 9 bases and J by 5 bases, with 9 bases of the junction left unmatched. This CDR3 contains 15 residues. Germline CDR1 LNHDA, CDR2 SQIVND (reference sequence). DNA of the CDR3: TGTGCCAGCCAGCTATGGGGACAGGGGACCGGGGAGCTGTTTTTT. This translates into CASQLWGQGTGELFF.

This clonotype was observed many times. The J gene is TRBJ2-3, the V gene TRBV4-1, with D possibly TRBD2 on 7 matching bases. Germline CDR1 is MGHRA and CDR2 is YSYEKL. V lost 4 bases, J lost 4 bases, and 9 bases lay in between. The CDR3 is made up of 13 amino acids. Here the CDR3 reads CASSRGGADTQYF. CDR3 coding DNA: TGCGCCAGCAGCCGCGGGGGCGCAGATACGCAGTATTTT.

This clonotype was recorded a few times. V is TRBV20-1 and J is TRBJ1-1; 7 nucleotides agree with TRBD1. The J segment lost 2 bases and the V segment lost 5 bases, leaving 8 bases of the junction unmatched. The CDR3 length is 14 residues. Germline V gene data show CDR1 as DFQATT and CDR2 as SNEGSKA (reference sequence). CDR3 bases: TGCAGTGCTCCCGTCGGGACAGCCAACACTGAAGCTTTCTTT. Amino acids: CSAPVGTANTEAFF.

This clonotype was observed a handful of times. J is TRBJ2-5 and V is TRBV4-3, with D perhaps assigned TRBD1 or TRBD2 (5 bases each). The CDR3 has 14 amino acids. Trimming left V 0 bases short and J 7 bases short, with 12 bases between. The V gene's germline CDR1 is LGHNA and CDR2 YSLEER. CDR3 bases: TGCGCCAGCAGCCAAGACTCAGGGACCTTGACCCAGTACTTC. This translates into CASSQDSGTLTQYF.

The chain uses TRBV12-3 or TRBV12-4 and TRBJ1-2; tentatively, D is TRBD1 (6 bases). Trimming took off 6 bases at V and 4 bases at J, with 18 bases between the two ends. The CDR3 totals 15 residues. Here the CDR3 reads CASSRQRGAGYGYTF. The CDR3 DNA is TGTGCCAGCAGCCGCCAGAGGGGGGCGGGCTATGGCTACACCTTC.

The sample holds a few counts of this clonotype. The CDR3 nucleotides read TGCAGTGCTAGTGATTACAGGGTCATCACTGAAGCTTTCTTT. As protein: CSASDYRVITEAFF. The V gene is TRBV20-1, the J gene TRBJ1-1; a weak D match, TRBD1 (6 bases). V lost 3 bases, J lost 4 bases, and 15 bases lay in between. Germline V gene lookup returns CDR1 DFQATT and CDR2 SNEGSKA (reference sequence). The CDR3 has 14 residues.

The rearrangement links TRBV12-3 or TRBV12-4 to TRBJ2-1; no clear D. There are 12 residues in the CDR3. V dropped 2 bases and J dropped 10 bases, with 9 bases sitting between them. CDR3 loop: CASSLRSFEQFF. For the CDR3, the DNA is TGTGCCAGCAGTTTAAGATCCTTCGAGCAGTTCTTC.

The table lists this clonotype with a few counts. V is TRBV7-9 and J is TRBJ2-1; 14 bases match TRBD2. CDR3 length: 15 residues. Trimming at V came to 4 bases and at J to 8 bases, leaving 4 bases not matched to a gene. The germline CDR1 and CDR2 sequences are SEHNR and FQNEAQ (reference sequence). The CDR3: CASSSPGLAGDEQFF. CDR3 DNA: TGTGCCAGCAGCTCGCCGGGACTAGCGGGGGATGAGCAGTTCTTC.

The V call is TRBV18, the J call TRBJ1-5; 9 bases map to TRBD1. Trimming took 5 bases from V and 4 from J; bases not matched to a gene: 3. Germline CDR1 reads KGHSH; CDR2 reads LQKENI. The CDR3 length is 14 residues. CDR3 sequence reads: CASSADRGNQPQHF. CDR3 coding DNA: TGTGCCAGCTCAGCAGACAGGGGGAATCAGCCCCAGCATTTT.

The chain is built from TRBV7-2 and TRBJ1-4; 12 bases map to TRBD1. CDR3 length equals 16 residues. Germline assignment: CDR1 SGHTA and CDR2 FQGNSA. The junction had 11 bases not matched to a gene; V was cut back by 5 bases and J by 10 bases. DNA of the CDR3: TGTGCCAGCAGCCTATGGGGACAGGGGGCGAGGGGAAAACTGTTTTTT. It translates to CASSLWGQGARGKLFF.

This rearrangement joins TRBV9 to TRBJ2-5, with D perhaps given as TRBD1 or TRBD2 (6 bases each). Germline loops: CDR1 SGDLS, CDR2 YYNGEE. There are 16 residues in the CDR3. V shed 3 bases and J shed 5 bases, with 20 bases lying between them. As DNA, the CDR3 is TGTGCCAGCAGCGAACTAGGGAGGTGGAGGGGGGAGACCCAGTACTTC. Protein: CASSELGRWRGETQYF.

This sequence joins TRBV28 and TRBJ1-5; weak D call: TRBD1 (6 bases). V was cut by 3 bases and J by 0 bases, with 18 bases left in between. CDR1 and CDR2 (germline): MDHEN, SYDVKM. This CDR3 has 18 amino acids. In nucleotides, the CDR3 is TGTGCCAGCAGTTTTTCGGGGGCGCGCCTTTATAGCAATCAGCCCCAGCATTTT. Translating gives CASSFSGARLYSNQPQHF.

This clonotype has more than one count but fewer than ten. V is TRBV6-2 or TRBV6-3 and J is TRBJ2-1; TRBD1 is a possible D gene (6 bases). Trimming left V 8 bases short and J 0 bases short, with 11 bases between. This CDR3 contains 14 residues. Germline V gene sequence: CDR1 MNHEY, CDR2 SVGEGT. The CDR3 sequence is CASRQVSSYNEQFF. Here the CDR3 DNA reads TGTGCCAGCCGACAGGTGAGCTCCTACAATGAGCAGTTCTTC.

V usage is TRBV28 and J usage is TRBJ2-7, with D maybe TRBD1 (5 bases). This CDR3 has 11 residues. V was shortened by 6 bases and J by 5 bases, with 8 bases between the two germline ends. In germline, CDR1 is MDHEN, CDR2 SYDVKM. CDR3 DNA: TGTGCCAGCAGCGTCAGGGACGAGCAGTACGTC. Protein product: CASSVRDEQYV.

The table lists this clonotype with a few counts. The chain combines TRBV7-8 with TRBJ2-2; TRBD1 matches at 9 bases. Germline CDR1 is SGHVS and CDR2 is FQNEAQ. CDR3 length: 15 residues. Losses at the gene ends were 6 bases for V and 4 bases for J; bases not matched to a gene: 6. CDR3 residues: CASRQGQGPTGELFF. CDR3 sequence (DNA): TGTGCCAGCAGACAAGGACAGGGGCCCACCGGGGAGCTGTTTTTT. Using reference TRBV7-8 and TRBJ2-2 for the parts outside the CDR3, the full variable domain is GAGVSQSPRYKVAKRGQDVALRCDPISGHVSLFWYQQALGQGPEFLTYFQNEAQLDKSGLPSDRFFAERPEGSVSTLKIQRTQQEDSAVYLCASRQGQGPTGELFFGEGSRLTVL.

The chain links TRBV24-1 to TRBJ2-5, with a tentative D call TRBD1 (5 bases). Between the trimmed V and J ends, which lost 12 bases and 1 base, there was a span of 11 bases. CDR3 length: 12 amino acids. The V gene's germline CDR1 is KGHDR and CDR2 SFDVKD. The DNA for the CDR3 is TGTGCCGGGGCGATTCCCCAAGAGACCCAGTACTTC. Translating it yields CAGAIPQETQYF.

Sample share makes this clonotype medium-sized (0.01 to 0.1%). The chain recombines TRBV6-2 or TRBV6-3 with TRBJ2-5; D uncertain. This CDR3 is 15 amino acids long. V was clipped by 5 bases and J by 2 bases, with 15 bases between them. Germline V lookup: CDR1 MNHEY, CDR2 SVGEGT. In nucleotides, the CDR3 is TGTGCCAGCAGTGCCGGCACCAGTGATCAAGAGACCCAGTACTTC. It translates to CASSAGTSDQETQYF.

This clonotype was picked up a small number of times. The rearrangement links TRBV29-1 to TRBJ2-7, with 10 bases fitting TRBD1. The CDR3 runs 13 residues. CDR1 and CDR2 from the germline V gene are SQVTM and ANQGSEA. Germline trimming cut 5 bases from V and 5 bases from J; bases unmatched to any gene: 6. CDR3 protein: CSVLGTGVNEQYF. The CDR3 DNA reads as TGCAGCGTTCTCGGGACAGGGGTAAACGAGCAGTACTTC.

The V call is TRBV4-2, the J call TRBJ2-5, with D unresolved. Trimming took off 3 bases at V and 1 base at J, with 9 bases between the two ends. Germline lookup yields CDR1 LGHNA and CDR2 YNFKEQ. This CDR3 has 14 amino acids. DNA for the CDR3: TGTGCCAGCAGCCAGTGGGTTGCCCAAGAGACCCAGTACTTC. Translation: CASSQWVAQETQYF.

This clonotype was seen only a few times. The chain joins TRBV6-6 to TRBJ2-7; D call uncertain. In germline, CDR1 is MNHNY, CDR2 SVGAGI (reference sequence). With 6 bases removed from V and 1 base from J, the gap between germline ends came to 13 bases. The CDR3 spans 14 residues. The CDR3 DNA reads TGTGCCAGCAGGGCACCGGATATATCCTACGAGCAGTACGTC. It is translated as CASRAPDISYEQYV.

This clonotype came up a few times. The DNA for the CDR3 is TGTGCCACCAAGTCTCGGGACAGTGGGGGGACCCAGTACTTC. Translating gives CATKSRDSGGTQYF. The rearrangement joins TRBV12-3 or TRBV12-4 to TRBJ2-5; TRBD1 aligns across 7 bases. The length of the CDR3 is 14 residues. Trimming took 10 bases from V and 7 from J; bases not matched to a gene: 15.

This clonotype showed up many times. V usage is TRBV12-3 or TRBV12-4 and J usage is TRBJ2-3; 8 bases agree with TRBD1. The CDR3 length is 14 residues. V shed 7 bases and J 3 bases; nucleotides not matched to a gene: 6. The CDR3 coding sequence is TGTGCCAGCACCGGAACAGGGGGTACAGATACGCAGTATTTT. Translating gives CASTGTGGTDTQYF.

In its sample, this clonotype was seen many times. The CDR3 region is CASSLETENSPLHF. In DNA, the CDR3 is TGCGCCAGCAGCTTGGAGACGGAGAATTCACCCCTCCACTTT. This chain uses TRBV5-1 with TRBJ1-6; D unclear. V was pared by 0 bases and J by 7 bases, with 8 bases between. The CDR3 has 14 residues. The germline gives CDR1 SGHRS, CDR2 YFSETQ.

V and J are TRBV20-1 and TRBJ2-5, with TRBD1 identical over 7 bases. The CDR3 is 13 residues long. Germline CDR1 is DFQATT and CDR2 is SNEGSKA (reference sequence). J lost 0 bases, V lost 3 bases, and 1 base had no gene match. CDR3 nucleotide sequence: TGCAGTGCTAGCGGACAGGACCAAGAGACCCAGTACTTC. Its translation is CSASGQDQETQYF.

This clonotype was seen more than once but under ten times. V gene TRBV7-2 combines with J gene TRBJ2-5; 7 bases line up with TRBD1. The germline CDR1 and CDR2 sequences are SGHTA and FQGNSA. The junction had 8 bases not matched to a gene; V was cut back by 3 bases and J by 1 base. The CDR3 has 16 amino acids. CDR3 coding DNA: TGTGCCAGCAGCTTGGGACCCGGGACAGCCCAAGAGACCCAGTACTTC. This sequence encodes CASSLGPGTAQETQYF.

This clonotype occurred a few times. This rearrangement joins TRBV5-1 to TRBJ2-2; D may correspond to TRBD1 or TRBD2 (5 bases each). CDR1 is SGHRS, CDR2 YFSETQ, per germline. The CDR3 spans 15 residues. The V gene lost 0 bases and the J gene lost 4 bases, with 10 bases spanning the gap. The CDR3, as DNA: TGCGCCAGCAGCTTGGTGGCAGGGAGCACCGGGGAGCTGTTTTTT. Residues: CASSLVAGSTGELFF.

The sample holds a few counts of this clonotype. This sequence joins TRBV10-1 and TRBJ2-2; D tentatively fits TRBD1 or TRBD2 (5 bases each). Deletions cut 0 bases from V and 2 bases from J, with 7 bases between. The CDR3 runs 15 residues. Germline CDR1 and CDR2: WNHNN and SYGVQD (reference sequence). This chain's CDR3 is CASSESGDNTGELFF. Here the CDR3 DNA reads TGCGCCAGCAGTGAGTCGGGGGATAACACCGGGGAGCTGTTTTTT.

In this sample, this clonotype turned up many times. The V call is TRBV6-5, the J call TRBJ2-3; 7 positions match TRBD1. The CDR3 has 15 amino acids. The germline V gene encodes CDR1 MNHEY and CDR2 SVGAGI. Trimming at V came to 6 bases and at J to 5 bases, leaving 11 bases not matched to a gene. The CDR3 DNA reads as TGTGCCAGCAGCTACACAGGGGTGAACAAAGATACGCAGTATTTT. Protein sequence: CASSYTGVNKDTQYF.